These T cell receptor beta chains were read from a single sample in a study of early T cells in non-severe SARS-CoV-2 infection. TCRdb reanalysed the 5' RACE reads using MiXCR and keeps one entry per CDR3 protein. The top ten clones hold roughly 1.3% of a sample with around 100,000 distinct CDR3 sequences, approximately 17% of them seen once. The sample taken for sequencing was whole blood. The origin of the receptors is an adult who was a healthcare worker with PCR-confirmed SARS-CoV-2 infection or an uninfected control (not recorded which). CDR3s include the opening cysteine and the closing phenylalanine or tryptophan. A D gene is named only where the DNA matches it firmly. A clone size is listed for some rows: how often the clone was seen (once, few, many), or a class if it is expanded.

j_gene: TRBJ1-6
d_gene: -
len: 11
v_gene: TRBV2
abundance: -
CDR3aa: CASSGGSPLHF
CDR3nt: TGTGCCAGCAGCGGGGGTTCACCCCTCCACTTT

j_gene: TRBJ1-2
d_gene: -
len: 15
v_gene: TRBV2
abundance: many
CDR3aa: CASSPTPATAGGYTF
CDR3nt: TGTGCCAGCAGTCCGACCCCAGCTACGGCTGGTGGCTACACCTTC

j_gene: TRBJ1-2
d_gene: TRBD1
len: 12
v_gene: TRBV10-2
abundance: many
CDR3aa: CASGRDRVGYTF
CDR3nt: TGCGCCAGCGGACGGGACAGGGTTGGCTACACCTTC

j_gene: TRBJ2-7
d_gene: -
len: 15
v_gene: TRBV6-5
abundance: -
CDR3aa: CASSYSIAQRYEQYF
CDR3nt: TGTGCCAGCAGTTACTCGATCGCCCAGCGCTACGAGCAGTACTTC

j_gene: TRBJ2-1
d_gene: -
len: 16
v_gene: TRBV6-6
abundance: few
CDR3aa: CASSRPTGHSYNEQFF
CDR3nt: TGTGCCAGCAGCCGCCCCACAGGCCACTCCTACAATGAGCAGTTCTTC

j_gene: TRBJ2-7
d_gene: -
len: 14
v_gene: TRBV12-3/TRBV12-4
abundance: few
CDR3aa: CASSHSGVRYEQYF
CDR3nt: TGTGCCAGCAGTCATTCCGGGGTCCGGTACGAGCAGTACTTC

j_gene: TRBJ1-1
d_gene: -
len: 12
v_gene: TRBV6-5
abundance: -
CDR3aa: CASRHQNTEAFF
CDR3nt: TGTGCCAGCAGACACCAGAACACTGAAGCTTTCTTT

j_gene: TRBJ1-1
d_gene: -
len: 13
v_gene: TRBV7-9
abundance: -
CDR3aa: CALSGVTNTEAFF
CDR3nt: TGTGCCCTAAGCGGAGTTACCAACACTGAAGCTTTCTTT

j_gene: TRBJ2-7
d_gene: TRBD2
len: 15
v_gene: TRBV24-1
abundance: -
CDR3aa: CATSDLSGGRCEQYF
CDR3nt: TGTGCCACCAGTGATTTGAGCGGGGGTCGGTGCGAGCAGTACTTC

j_gene: TRBJ2-7
d_gene: -
len: 16
v_gene: TRBV28
abundance: -
CDR3aa: CASSLSDDVGVGEQYF
CDR3nt: TGTGCCAGCAGTTTATCCGATGACGTAGGGGTCGGAGAGCAGTACTTC

j_gene: TRBJ1-2
d_gene: -
len: 14
v_gene: TRBV5-6
abundance: -
CDR3aa: CASSLAGRGYGYTF
CDR3nt: TGTGCCAGCAGCTTGGCTGGGCGCGGCTATGGCTACACCTTC

j_gene: TRBJ1-2
d_gene: TRBD1
len: 17
v_gene: TRBV20-1
abundance: few
CDR3aa: CSAQGGAQHGIFYGYTF
CDR3nt: TGCAGTGCTCAGGGGGGGGCTCAGCACGGGATATTCTATGGCTACACCTTC

j_gene: TRBJ1-2
d_gene: -
len: 13
v_gene: TRBV3-1
abundance: few
CDR3aa: CASSQDSGDGYTF
CDR3nt: TGTGCCAGCAGCCAAGATTCGGGGGACGGCTACACCTTC

j_gene: TRBJ2-7
d_gene: -
len: 14
v_gene: TRBV10-1
abundance: few
CDR3aa: CASSDHRGGYEQYF
CDR3nt: TGCGCCAGCAGTGATCACAGGGGAGGCTACGAGCAGTACTTC

j_gene: TRBJ2-1
d_gene: -
len: 15
v_gene: TRBV11-2
abundance: -
CDR3aa: CASSTLQGQQAEQFF
CDR3nt: TGTGCCAGCAGCACTCTCCAGGGACAACAAGCTGAGCAGTTCTTC

j_gene: TRBJ2-5
d_gene: -
len: 15
v_gene: TRBV7-2
abundance: -
CDR3aa: CASSLRSGPGETQYF
CDR3nt: TGTGCCAGCAGCTTACGCTCAGGTCCGGGGGAGACCCAGTACTTC

j_gene: TRBJ1-1
d_gene: TRBD1
len: 15
v_gene: TRBV28
abundance: few
CDR3aa: CASSYRGLGGTEAFF
CDR3nt: TGTGCCAGCAGTTACAGGGGTTTGGGAGGCACTGAAGCTTTCTTT

j_gene: TRBJ2-1
d_gene: -
len: 13
v_gene: TRBV7-7
abundance: few
CDR3aa: CASSSDRYNEQFF
CDR3nt: TGTGCCAGCAGTAGTGACAGATACAATGAGCAGTTCTTC

j_gene: TRBJ2-1
d_gene: -
len: 16
v_gene: TRBV19
abundance: -
CDR3aa: CASSMGLSSSYNEQFF
CDR3nt: TGTGCCAGTAGTATGGGGCTCTCGAGCTCCTACAATGAGCAGTTCTTC

j_gene: TRBJ1-4
d_gene: TRBD1
len: 11
v_gene: TRBV20-1
abundance: few
CDR3aa: CSAKTGTKLFF
CDR3nt: TGCAGTGCGAAGACAGGGACCAAACTGTTTTTT

j_gene: TRBJ2-3
d_gene: -
len: 15
v_gene: TRBV18
abundance: -
CDR3aa: CASSPGVSSTDTQYF
CDR3nt: TGTGCCAGCTCACCAGGGGTTTCGAGCACAGATACGCAGTATTTT

j_gene: TRBJ2-1
d_gene: TRBD2
len: 16
v_gene: TRBV20-1
abundance: few
CDR3aa: CSARDPGGRGENEQFF
CDR3nt: TGCAGTGCTAGAGATCCGGGCGGGAGGGGAGAAAATGAGCAGTTCTTC

j_gene: TRBJ1-1
d_gene: -
len: 12
v_gene: TRBV2
abundance: -
CDR3aa: CASTTRGTEAFF
CDR3nt: TGTGCCAGCACTACCCGGGGGACTGAAGCTTTCTTT

j_gene: TRBJ2-3
d_gene: TRBD2
len: 15
v_gene: TRBV6-2/TRBV6-3
abundance: many
CDR3aa: CASHIAGAHTDTQYF
CDR3nt: TGTGCCAGCCACATAGCGGGGGCCCACACAGATACGCAGTATTTT

j_gene: TRBJ2-5
d_gene: -
len: 13
v_gene: TRBV29-1
abundance: -
CDR3aa: CSVERRQQETQYF
CDR3nt: TGCAGCGTGGAACGGCGACAGCAAGAGACCCAGTACTTC

j_gene: TRBJ1-5
d_gene: -
len: 14
v_gene: TRBV7-9
abundance: -
CDR3aa: CASSLGGGSQPQHF
CDR3nt: TGTGCCAGCAGCTTAGGGGGAGGGAGTCAGCCCCAGCATTTT

j_gene: TRBJ1-6
d_gene: TRBD1
len: 15
v_gene: TRBV27
abundance: few
CDR3aa: CASSLEGAWNSPLHF
CDR3nt: TGTGCCAGCAGTTTAGAGGGGGCTTGGAATTCACCCCTCCACTTT

j_gene: TRBJ1-1
d_gene: -
len: 14
v_gene: TRBV7-6
abundance: -
CDR3aa: CASSLGSQNTEAFF
CDR3nt: TGTGCCAGCAGCTTGGGGTCTCAGAACACTGAAGCTTTCTTT

j_gene: TRBJ2-6
d_gene: -
len: 15
v_gene: TRBV5-6
abundance: many
CDR3aa: CASSLTGAGANVLTF
CDR3nt: TGTGCCAGCAGCTTGACGGGGGCTGGGGCCAACGTCCTGACTTTC

j_gene: TRBJ2-7
d_gene: TRBD2
len: 15
v_gene: TRBV5-4
abundance: few
CDR3aa: CASSPRGGGAKEQYF
CDR3nt: TGTGCCAGCAGCCCCCGAGGCGGGGGGGCGAAGGAGCAGTACTTC

j_gene: TRBJ1-2
d_gene: -
len: 12
v_gene: TRBV6-6
abundance: few
CDR3aa: CAIFSTNYGYTF
CDR3nt: TGTGCCATCTTTTCCACGAACTATGGCTACACCTTC

j_gene: TRBJ2-5
d_gene: TRBD2
len: 17
v_gene: TRBV14
abundance: once
CDR3aa: CASSQDWRRGGPETQYF
CDR3nt: TGTGCCAGCAGCCAAGATTGGCGGCGGGGGGGCCCCGAGACCCAGTACTTC

j_gene: TRBJ1-5
d_gene: -
len: 13
v_gene: TRBV6-2/TRBV6-3
abundance: few
CDR3aa: CASRMPLNQPQHF
CDR3nt: TGTGCCAGCAGGATGCCTTTAAATCAGCCCCAGCATTTT

j_gene: TRBJ1-1
d_gene: -
len: 12
v_gene: TRBV29-1
abundance: -
CDR3aa: CSAVRFSTEAFF
CDR3nt: TGCAGCGCTGTTCGGTTCTCCACTGAAGCTTTCTTT

j_gene: TRBJ2-2
d_gene: TRBD1
len: 16
v_gene: TRBV10-3
abundance: few
CDR3aa: CAISATGTANTGELFF
CDR3nt: TGTGCCATCAGTGCCACCGGGACAGCGAACACCGGGGAGCTGTTTTTT

j_gene: TRBJ1-5
d_gene: -
len: 16
v_gene: TRBV19
abundance: -
CDR3aa: CASSIVGKQINQPQHF
CDR3nt: TGTGCCAGTAGTATAGTAGGTAAGCAGATCAATCAGCCCCAGCATTTT

j_gene: TRBJ2-7
d_gene: -
len: 13
v_gene: TRBV5-8
abundance: few
CDR3aa: CASSFASTYEQYF
CDR3nt: TGTGCCAGCAGCTTTGCCAGTACCTACGAGCAGTACTTC

j_gene: TRBJ1-2
d_gene: -
len: 13
v_gene: TRBV29-1
abundance: many
CDR3aa: CSVGHTPHYGYTF
CDR3nt: TGCAGCGTTGGGCACACCCCTCACTATGGCTACACCTTC

j_gene: TRBJ2-1
d_gene: -
len: 15
v_gene: TRBV7-2
abundance: few
CDR3aa: CASSPRLGAYNEQFF
CDR3nt: TGTGCCAGCAGCCCTAGGTTGGGGGCCTACAATGAGCAGTTCTTC

j_gene: TRBJ2-7
d_gene: -
len: 13
v_gene: TRBV30
abundance: -
CDR3aa: CAWSPGPIHEQYF
CDR3nt: TGTGCCTGGAGTCCCGGGCCTATCCACGAGCAGTACTTC